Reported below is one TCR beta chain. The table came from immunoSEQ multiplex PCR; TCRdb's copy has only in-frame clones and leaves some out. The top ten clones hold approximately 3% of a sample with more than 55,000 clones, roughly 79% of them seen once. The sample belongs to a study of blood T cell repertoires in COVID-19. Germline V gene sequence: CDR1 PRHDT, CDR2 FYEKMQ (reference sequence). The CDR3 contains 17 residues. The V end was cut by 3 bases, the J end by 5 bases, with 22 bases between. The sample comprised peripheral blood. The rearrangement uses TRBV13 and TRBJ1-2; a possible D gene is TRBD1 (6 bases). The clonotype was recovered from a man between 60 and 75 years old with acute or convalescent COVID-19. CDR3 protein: CASSFSQVARGSYGYTF. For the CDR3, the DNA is TGTGCCAGCAGCTTCTCTCAGGTGGCCAGGGGATCGTATGGCTACACCTTC. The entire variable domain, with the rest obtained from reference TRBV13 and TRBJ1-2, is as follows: AAGVIQSPRHLIKEKRETATLKCYPIPRHDTVYWYQQGPGQDPQFLISFYEKMQSDKGSIPDRFSAQQFSDYHSELNMSSLELGDSALYFCASSFSQVARGSYGYTFGSGTRLTVV.